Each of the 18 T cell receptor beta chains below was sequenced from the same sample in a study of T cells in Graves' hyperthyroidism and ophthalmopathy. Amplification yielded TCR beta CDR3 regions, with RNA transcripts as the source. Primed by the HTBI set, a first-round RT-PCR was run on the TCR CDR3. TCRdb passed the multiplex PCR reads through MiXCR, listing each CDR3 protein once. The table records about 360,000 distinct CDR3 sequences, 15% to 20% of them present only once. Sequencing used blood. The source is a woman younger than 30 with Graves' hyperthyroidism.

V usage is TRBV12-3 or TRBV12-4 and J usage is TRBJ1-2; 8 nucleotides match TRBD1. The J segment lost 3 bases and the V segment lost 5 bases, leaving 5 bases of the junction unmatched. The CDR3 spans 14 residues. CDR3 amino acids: CASSSPGQDYGYTF. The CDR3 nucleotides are TGTGCCAGCAGTAGTCCGGGACAGGACTATGGCTACACCTTC.

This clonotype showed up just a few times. The CDR3 reads CAWSGTGERDTQYF. The CDR3 DNA reads TGTGCCTGGAGCGGGACAGGGGAAAGAGATACGCAGTATTTT. The V gene is TRBV30, the J gene TRBJ2-3; 10 bases are a match to TRBD1. The CDR3 contains 14 residues. The V gene end was trimmed by 3 bases and the J gene end by 5 bases; junction bases not matched to a gene: 5. Germline CDR1 GTSNPN, CDR2 SVGIG (reference sequence). Full variable domain (outside the CDR3, taken from reference TRBV30 and TRBJ2-3): SQTIHQWPATLVQPVGSPLSLECTVEGTSNPNLYWYRQAAGRGLQLLFYSVGIGQISSEVPQNLSASRPQDRQFILSSKKLLLSDSGFYLCAWSGTGERDTQYFGPGTRLTVL.

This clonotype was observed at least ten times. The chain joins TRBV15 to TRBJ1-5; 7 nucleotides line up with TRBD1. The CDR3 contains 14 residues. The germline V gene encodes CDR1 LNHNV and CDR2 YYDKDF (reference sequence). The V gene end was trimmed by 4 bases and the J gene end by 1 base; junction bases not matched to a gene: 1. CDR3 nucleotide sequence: TGTGCCACCAGCAAGACAGGGAGCAATCAGCCCCAGCATTTT. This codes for CATSKTGSNQPQHF.

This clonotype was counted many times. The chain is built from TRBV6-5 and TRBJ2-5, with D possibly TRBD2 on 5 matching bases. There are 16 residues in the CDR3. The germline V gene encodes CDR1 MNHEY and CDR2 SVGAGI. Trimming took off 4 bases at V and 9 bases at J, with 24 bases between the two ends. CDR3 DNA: TGTGCCAGCAGTTGGAGGAACAGTGCCACCAAGAGACCCCAGTACTTC. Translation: CASSWRNSATKRPQYF.

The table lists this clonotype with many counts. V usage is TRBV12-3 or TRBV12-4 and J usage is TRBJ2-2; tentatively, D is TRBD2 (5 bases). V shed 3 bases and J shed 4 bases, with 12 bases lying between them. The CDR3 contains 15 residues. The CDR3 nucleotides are TGTGCCAGCAGTTTGGTCGGACTCGCCACCGGGGAGCTGTTTTTT. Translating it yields CASSLVGLATGELFF.

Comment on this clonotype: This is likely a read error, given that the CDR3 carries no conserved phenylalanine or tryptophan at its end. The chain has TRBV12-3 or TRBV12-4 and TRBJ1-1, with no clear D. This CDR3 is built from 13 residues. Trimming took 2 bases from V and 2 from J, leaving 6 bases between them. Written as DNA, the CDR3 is TGTGCCAGCAGTTTATGGCCCAACACTGAAGCTTTCCTT. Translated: CASSLWPNTEAFL.

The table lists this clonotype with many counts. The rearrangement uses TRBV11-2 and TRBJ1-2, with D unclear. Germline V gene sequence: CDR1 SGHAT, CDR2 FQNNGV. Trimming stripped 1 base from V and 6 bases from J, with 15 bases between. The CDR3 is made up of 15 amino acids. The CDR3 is CASSLGGLRFHGYTF. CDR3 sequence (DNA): TGTGCCAGCAGCTTAGGAGGGTTGCGCTTCCATGGCTACACCTTC.

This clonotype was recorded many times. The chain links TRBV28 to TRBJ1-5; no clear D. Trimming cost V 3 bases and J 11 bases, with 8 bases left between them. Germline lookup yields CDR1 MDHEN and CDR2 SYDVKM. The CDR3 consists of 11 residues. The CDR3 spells CASSLTGTQHF. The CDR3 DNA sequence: TGTGCCAGCAGTTTGACCGGGACCCAGCATTTT.

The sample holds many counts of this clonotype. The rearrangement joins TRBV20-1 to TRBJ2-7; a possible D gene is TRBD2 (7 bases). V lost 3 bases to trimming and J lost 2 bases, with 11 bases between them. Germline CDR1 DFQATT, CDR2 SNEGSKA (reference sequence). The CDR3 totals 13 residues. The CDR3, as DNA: TGCAGTGCTAGTGGAGGGGGGGCCTACGAGCAGTACTTC. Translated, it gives CSASGGGAYEQYF.

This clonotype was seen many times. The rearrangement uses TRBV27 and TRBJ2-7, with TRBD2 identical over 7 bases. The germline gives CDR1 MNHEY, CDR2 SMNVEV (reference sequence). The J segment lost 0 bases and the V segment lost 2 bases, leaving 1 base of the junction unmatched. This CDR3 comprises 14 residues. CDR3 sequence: CASSLSGDSYEQYF. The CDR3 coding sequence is TGTGCCAGCAGTTTAAGCGGGGACTCCTACGAGCAGTACTTC.

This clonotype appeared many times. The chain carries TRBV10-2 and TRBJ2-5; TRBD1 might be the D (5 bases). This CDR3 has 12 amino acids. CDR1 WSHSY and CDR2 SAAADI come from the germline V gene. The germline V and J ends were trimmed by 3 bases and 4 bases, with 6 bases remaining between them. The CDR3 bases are TGCGCCAGCAGTGACAGGGCAGAGACCCAGTACTTC. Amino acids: CASSDRAETQYF.

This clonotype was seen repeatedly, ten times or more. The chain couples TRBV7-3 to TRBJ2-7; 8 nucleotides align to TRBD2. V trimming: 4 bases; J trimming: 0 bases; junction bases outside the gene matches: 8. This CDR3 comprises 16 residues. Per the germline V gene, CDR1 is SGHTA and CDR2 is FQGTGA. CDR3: CASSSSLAGSSYEQYF. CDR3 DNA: TGTGCCAGCAGCTCATCCCTAGCGGGTAGCTCCTACGAGCAGTACTTC. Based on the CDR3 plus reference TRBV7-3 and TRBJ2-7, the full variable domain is GAGVSQTPSNKVTEKGKYVELRCDPISGHTALYWYRQSLGQGPEFLIYFQGTGAADDSGLPNDRFFAVRPEGSVSTLKIQRTERGDSAVYLCASSSSLAGSSYEQYFGPGTRLTVT.

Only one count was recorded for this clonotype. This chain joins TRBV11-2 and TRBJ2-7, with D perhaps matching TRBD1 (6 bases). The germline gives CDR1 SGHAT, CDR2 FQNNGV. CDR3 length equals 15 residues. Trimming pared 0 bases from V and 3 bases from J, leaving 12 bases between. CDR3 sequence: CASSLDWLQGYEQYF. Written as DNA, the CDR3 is TGTGCCAGCAGCTTAGATTGGTTACAGGGCTACGAGCAGTACTTC.

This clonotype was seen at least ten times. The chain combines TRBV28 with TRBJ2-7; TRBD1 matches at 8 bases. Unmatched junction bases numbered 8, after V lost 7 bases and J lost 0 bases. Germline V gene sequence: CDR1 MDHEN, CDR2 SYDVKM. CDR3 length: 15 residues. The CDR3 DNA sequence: TGTGCCAGCAACCCGACAGACAGGGGCTCCTACGAGCAGTACTTC. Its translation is CASNPTDRGSYEQYF.

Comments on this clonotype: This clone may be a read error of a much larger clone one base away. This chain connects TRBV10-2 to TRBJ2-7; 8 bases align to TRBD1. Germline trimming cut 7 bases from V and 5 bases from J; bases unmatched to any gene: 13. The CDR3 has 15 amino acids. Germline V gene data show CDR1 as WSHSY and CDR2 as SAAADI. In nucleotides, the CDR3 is TGCGCCAGCACTAGTTGGACAGGGTTTCAGAACGAGCAGTACTTC. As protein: CASTSWTGFQNEQYF.

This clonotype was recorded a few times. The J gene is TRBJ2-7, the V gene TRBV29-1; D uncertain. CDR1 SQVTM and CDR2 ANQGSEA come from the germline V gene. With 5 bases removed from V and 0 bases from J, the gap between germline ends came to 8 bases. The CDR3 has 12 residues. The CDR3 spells CSVPLSSYEQYF. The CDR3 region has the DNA TGCAGCGTTCCCCTGAGCTCCTACGAGCAGTACTTC.

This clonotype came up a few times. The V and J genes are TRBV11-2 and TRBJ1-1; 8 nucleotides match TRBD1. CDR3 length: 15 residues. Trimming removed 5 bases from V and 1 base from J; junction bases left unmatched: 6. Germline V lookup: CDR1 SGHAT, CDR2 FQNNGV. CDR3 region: CASSPRGLGNTEAFF. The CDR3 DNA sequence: TGTGCCAGCAGCCCCAGGGGGCTGGGGAACACTGAAGCTTTCTTT.

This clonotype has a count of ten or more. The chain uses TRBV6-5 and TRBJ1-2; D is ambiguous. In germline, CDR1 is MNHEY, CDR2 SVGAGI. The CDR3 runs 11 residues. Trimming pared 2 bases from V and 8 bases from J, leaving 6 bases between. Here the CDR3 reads CASSYGRGYTF. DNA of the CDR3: TGTGCCAGCAGTTACGGTAGAGGCTACACCTTC.